Following are 2 T cell receptor beta chains from one sample sequenced in a study of cytomegalovirus exposure and HLA in healthy donors. With 60 Vbeta and 13 Jbeta primers, the PCR was carried out. Generated by immunoSEQ multiplex PCR, the TCRdb table keeps only in-frame clones and is missing some. The sample consists of just over 95,000 clones, about 77% of them appearing once. The specimen was PBMCs. The receptors originated from a woman between 40 and 55 years old in good health and CMV-seronegative.

CDR3 nucleotide sequence: TGTGCCAGCTCATCTGACAGGTGGAGCTTGATGAACACTGAAGCTTTCTTT. Protein: CASSSDRWSLMNTEAFF. The chain links TRBV18 to TRBJ1-1; TRBD1 might be the D (6 bases). V was trimmed by 5 bases and J by 0 bases, leaving 19 bases between them. CDR3 length: 17 amino acids. Germline V gene data show CDR1 as KGHSH and CDR2 as LQKENI. Filled out from reference TRBV18 and TRBJ1-1, the complete variable domain reads NAGVMQNPRHLVRRRGQEARLRCSPMKGHSHVYWYRQLPEEGLKFMVYLQKENIIDESGMPKERFSAEFPKEGPSILRIQQVVRGDSAAYFCASSSDRWSLMNTEAFFGQGTRLTVV.

The V gene is TRBV7-3, the J gene TRBJ2-3, with 8 bases aligning to TRBD1. Germline V gene data show CDR1 as SGHTA and CDR2 as FQGTGA. The CDR3 contains 14 residues. With 3 bases clipped from V and 5 bases from J, the junction kept 4 bases outside the gene matches. The CDR3 here is CASSLGQVGDTQYF. The DNA of the CDR3 is TGTGCCAGCAGCTTGGGACAGGTTGGAGATACGCAGTATTTT. Supplemented by reference TRBV7-3 and TRBJ2-3, the full variable domain reads GAGVSQTPSNKVTEKGKYVELRCDPISGHTALYWYRQSLGQGPEFLIYFQGTGAADDSGLPNDRFFAVRPEGSVSTLKIQRTERGDSAVYLCASSLGQVGDTQYFGPGTRLTVL.